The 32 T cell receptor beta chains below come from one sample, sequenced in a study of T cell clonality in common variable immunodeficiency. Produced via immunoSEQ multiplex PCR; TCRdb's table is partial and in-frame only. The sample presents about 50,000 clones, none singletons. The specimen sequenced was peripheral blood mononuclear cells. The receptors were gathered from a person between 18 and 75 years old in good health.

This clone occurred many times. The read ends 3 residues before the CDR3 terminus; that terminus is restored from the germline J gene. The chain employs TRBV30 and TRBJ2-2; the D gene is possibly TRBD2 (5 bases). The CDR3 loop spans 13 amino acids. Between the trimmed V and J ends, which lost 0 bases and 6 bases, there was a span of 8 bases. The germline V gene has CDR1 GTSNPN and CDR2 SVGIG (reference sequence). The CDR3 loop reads CAWSVYGAGELFF. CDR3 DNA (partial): TGTGCCTGGAGTGTATACGGGGCCGGGGAG.

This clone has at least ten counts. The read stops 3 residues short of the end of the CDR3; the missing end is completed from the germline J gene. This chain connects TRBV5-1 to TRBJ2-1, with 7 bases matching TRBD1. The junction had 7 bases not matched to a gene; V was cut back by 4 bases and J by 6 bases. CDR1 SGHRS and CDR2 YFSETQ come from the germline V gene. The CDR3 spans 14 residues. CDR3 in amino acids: CASSPRQGRNEQFF. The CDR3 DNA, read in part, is TGCGCCAGCAGCCCTAGACAGGGCCGCAATGAG.

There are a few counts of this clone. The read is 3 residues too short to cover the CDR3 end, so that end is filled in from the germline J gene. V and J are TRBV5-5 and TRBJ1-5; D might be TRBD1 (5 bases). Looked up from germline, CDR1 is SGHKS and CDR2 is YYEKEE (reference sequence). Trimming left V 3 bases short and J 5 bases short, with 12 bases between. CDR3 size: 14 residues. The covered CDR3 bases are TGTGCCAGCAGCTCCCAGGACACCTATCAGCCC. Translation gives CASSSQDTYQP. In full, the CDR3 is CASSSQDTYQPQHF.

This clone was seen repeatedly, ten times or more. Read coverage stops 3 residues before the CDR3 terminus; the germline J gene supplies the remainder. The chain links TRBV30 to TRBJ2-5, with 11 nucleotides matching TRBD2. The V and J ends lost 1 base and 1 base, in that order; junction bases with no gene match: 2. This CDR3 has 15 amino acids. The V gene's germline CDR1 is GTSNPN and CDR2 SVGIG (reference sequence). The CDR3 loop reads CAWSAGLAGQETQYF. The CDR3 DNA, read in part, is TGTGCCTGGAGTGCCGGACTAGCGGGCCAAGAGACC. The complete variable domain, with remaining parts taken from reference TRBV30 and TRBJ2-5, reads SQTIHQWPATLVQPVGSPLSLECTVEGTSNPNLYWYRQAAGRGLQLLFYSVGIGQISSEVPQNLSASRPQDRQFILSSKKLLLSDSGFYLCAWSAGLAGQETQYFGPGTRLLVL.

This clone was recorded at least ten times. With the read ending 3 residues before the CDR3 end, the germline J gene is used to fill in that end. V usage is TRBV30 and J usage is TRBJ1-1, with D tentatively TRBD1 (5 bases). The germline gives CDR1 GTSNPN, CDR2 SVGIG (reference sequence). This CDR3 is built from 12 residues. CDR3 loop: CAYEKGPLGAFF. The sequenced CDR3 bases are TGTGCCTACGAGAAGGGGCCGCTGGGA. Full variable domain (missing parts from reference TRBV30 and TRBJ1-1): SQTIHQWPATLVQPVGSPLSLECTVEGTSNPNLYWYRQAAGRGLQLLFYSVGIGQISSEVPQNLSASRPQDRQFILSSKKLLLSDSGFYLCAYEKGPLGAFFGQGTRLTVV.

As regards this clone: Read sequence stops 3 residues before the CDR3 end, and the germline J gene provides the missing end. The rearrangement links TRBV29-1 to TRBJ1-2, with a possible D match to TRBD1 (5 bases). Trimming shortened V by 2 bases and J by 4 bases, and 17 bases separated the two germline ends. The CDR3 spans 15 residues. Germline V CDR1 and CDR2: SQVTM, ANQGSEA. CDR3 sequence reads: CSVELSPRDSYGYTF. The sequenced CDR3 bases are TGCAGCGTTGAACTATCCCCCAGGGATTCCTATGGC.

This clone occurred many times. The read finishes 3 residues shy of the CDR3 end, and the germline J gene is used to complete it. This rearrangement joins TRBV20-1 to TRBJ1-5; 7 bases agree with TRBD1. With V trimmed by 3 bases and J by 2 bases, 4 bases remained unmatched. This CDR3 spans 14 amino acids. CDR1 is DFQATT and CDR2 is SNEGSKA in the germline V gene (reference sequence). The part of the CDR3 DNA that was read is TGCAGTGCTAGTTCCGGGACAGGCAATCAGCCC. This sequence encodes CSASSGTGNQP. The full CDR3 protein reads CSASSGTGNQPQHF.

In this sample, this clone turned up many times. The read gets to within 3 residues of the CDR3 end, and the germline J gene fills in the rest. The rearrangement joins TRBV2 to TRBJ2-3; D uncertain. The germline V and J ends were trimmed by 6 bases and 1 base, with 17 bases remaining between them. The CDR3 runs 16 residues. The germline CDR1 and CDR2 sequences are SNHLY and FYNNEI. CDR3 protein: CASRPALVRGTDTQYF. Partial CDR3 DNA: TGTGCCAGCAGGCCCGCCCTAGTACGGGGCACAGATACG. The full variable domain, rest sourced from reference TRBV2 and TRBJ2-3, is EPEVTQTPSHQVTQMGQEVILRCVPISNHLYFYWYRQILGQKVEFLVSFYNNEISEKSEIFDDQFSVERPDGSNFTLKIRSTKLEDSAMYFCASRPALVRGTDTQYFGPGTRLTVL.

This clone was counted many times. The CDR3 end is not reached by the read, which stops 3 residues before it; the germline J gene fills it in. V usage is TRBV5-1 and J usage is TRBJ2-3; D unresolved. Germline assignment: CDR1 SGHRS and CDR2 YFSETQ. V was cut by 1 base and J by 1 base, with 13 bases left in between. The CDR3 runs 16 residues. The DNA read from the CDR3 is TGCGCCAGCAGCTTGCTGCCATCCGAGGGCACAGATACG. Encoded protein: CASSLLPSEGTDT. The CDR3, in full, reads CASSLLPSEGTDTQYF.

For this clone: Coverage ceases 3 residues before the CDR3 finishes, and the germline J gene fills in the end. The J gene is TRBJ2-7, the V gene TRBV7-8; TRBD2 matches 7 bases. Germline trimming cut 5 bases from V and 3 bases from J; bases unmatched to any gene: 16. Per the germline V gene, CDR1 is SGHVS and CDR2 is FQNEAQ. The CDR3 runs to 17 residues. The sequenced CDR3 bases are TGTGCCAGCAGCCCGCGGGTATCTGCGGGAGCCCGCTACGAG. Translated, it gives CASSPRVSAGARYE. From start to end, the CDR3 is CASSPRVSAGARYEQYF.

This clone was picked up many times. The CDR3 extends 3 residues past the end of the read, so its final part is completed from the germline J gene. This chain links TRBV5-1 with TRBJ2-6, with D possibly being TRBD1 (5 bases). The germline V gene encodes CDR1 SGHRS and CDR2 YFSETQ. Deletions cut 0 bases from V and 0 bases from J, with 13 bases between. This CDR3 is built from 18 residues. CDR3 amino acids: CASSLGQIKFSGANVLTF. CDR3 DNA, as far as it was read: TGCGCCAGCAGCTTGGGACAGATAAAATTCTCTGGGGCCAACGTC.

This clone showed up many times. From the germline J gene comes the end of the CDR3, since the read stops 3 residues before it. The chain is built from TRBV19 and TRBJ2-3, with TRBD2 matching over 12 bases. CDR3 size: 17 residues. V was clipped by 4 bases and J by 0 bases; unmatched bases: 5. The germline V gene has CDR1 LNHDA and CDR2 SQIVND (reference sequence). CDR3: CASSKLAGGSSTDTQYF. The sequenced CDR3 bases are TGTGCCAGTAGTAAACTAGCGGGAGGATCTAGCACAGATACG.

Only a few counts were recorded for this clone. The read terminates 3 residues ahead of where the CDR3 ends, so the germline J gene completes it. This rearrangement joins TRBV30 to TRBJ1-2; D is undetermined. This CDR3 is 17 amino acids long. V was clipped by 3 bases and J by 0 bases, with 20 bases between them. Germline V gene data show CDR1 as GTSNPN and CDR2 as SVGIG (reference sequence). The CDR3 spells CAWRAPGEHRANYGYTF. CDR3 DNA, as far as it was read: TGTGCCTGGAGGGCTCCCGGGGAACACCGAGCTAACTATGGC. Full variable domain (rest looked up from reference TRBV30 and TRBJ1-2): SQTIHQWPATLVQPVGSPLSLECTVEGTSNPNLYWYRQAAGRGLQLLFYSVGIGQISSEVPQNLSASRPQDRQFILSSKKLLLSDSGFYLCAWRAPGEHRANYGYTFGSGTRLTVV.

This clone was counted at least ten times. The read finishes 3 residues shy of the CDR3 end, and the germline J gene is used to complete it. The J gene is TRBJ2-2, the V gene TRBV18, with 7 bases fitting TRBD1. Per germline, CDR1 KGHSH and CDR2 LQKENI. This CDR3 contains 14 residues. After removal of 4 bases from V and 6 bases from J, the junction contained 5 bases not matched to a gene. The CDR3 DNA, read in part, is TGTGCCAGCTCACTACGACAGGGCCCCGGGGAG. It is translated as CASSLRQGPGE. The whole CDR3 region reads CASSLRQGPGELFF.

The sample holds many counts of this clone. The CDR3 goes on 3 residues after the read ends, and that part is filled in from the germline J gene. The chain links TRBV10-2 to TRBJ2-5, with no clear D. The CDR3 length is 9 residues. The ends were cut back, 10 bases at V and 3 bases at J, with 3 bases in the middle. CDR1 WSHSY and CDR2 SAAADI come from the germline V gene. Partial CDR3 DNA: TGCGCCATAGAAGAGACC. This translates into CAIEET. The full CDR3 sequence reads CAIEETQYF.

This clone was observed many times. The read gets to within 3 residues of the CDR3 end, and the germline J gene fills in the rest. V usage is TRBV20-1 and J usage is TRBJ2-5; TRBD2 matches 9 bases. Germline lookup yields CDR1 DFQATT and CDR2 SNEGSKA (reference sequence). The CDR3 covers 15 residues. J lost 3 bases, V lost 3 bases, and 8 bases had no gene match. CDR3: CSARGWRGGEETQYF. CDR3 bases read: TGCAGTGCTAGGGGGTGGCGGGGGGGGGAAGAGACC.

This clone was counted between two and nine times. This CDR3 reads CSADISARARMNTEAFF. CDR3 bases read: TGCAGTGCTGACATTTCAGCCAGGGCAAGGATGAACACTGAA. The rearrangement uses TRBV20-1 and TRBJ1-1, with a possible D match to TRBD1 (5 bases). Coverage ceases 3 residues before the CDR3 finishes, and the germline J gene fills in the end. V lost 5 bases and J 0 bases, leaving 22 bases between the germline ends. CDR3 length: 17 amino acids. Germline loops: CDR1 DFQATT, CDR2 SNEGSKA (reference sequence).

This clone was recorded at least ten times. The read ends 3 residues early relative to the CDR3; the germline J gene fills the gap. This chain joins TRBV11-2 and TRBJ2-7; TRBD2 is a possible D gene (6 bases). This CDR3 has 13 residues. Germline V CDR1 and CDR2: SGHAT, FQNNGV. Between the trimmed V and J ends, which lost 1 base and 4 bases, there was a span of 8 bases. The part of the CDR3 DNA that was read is TGTGCCAGCAGCTTAGTAGGAGGGTACGAG. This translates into CASSLVGGYE. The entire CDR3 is CASSLVGGYEQYF.

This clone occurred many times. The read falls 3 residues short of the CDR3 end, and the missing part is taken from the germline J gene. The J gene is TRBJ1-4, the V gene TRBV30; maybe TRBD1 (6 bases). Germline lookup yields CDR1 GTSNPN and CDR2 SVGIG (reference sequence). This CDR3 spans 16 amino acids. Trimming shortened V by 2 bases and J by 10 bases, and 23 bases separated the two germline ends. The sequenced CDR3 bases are TGTGCCTGGAGTCCCTCTTCCCCGGGGCAGGGGACAAAA. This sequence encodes CAWSPSSPGQGTK. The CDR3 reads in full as CAWSPSSPGQGTKLFF.

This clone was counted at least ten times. CDR3 residues: CSVPKTGGSRQIETQYF. The sequenced CDR3 bases are TGCAGTGTTCCTAAGACAGGGGGCAGTCGACAAATAGAGACC. The chain has TRBV20-1 and TRBJ2-5; TRBD1 matches 10 bases. The sequence runs out 3 residues before the end of the CDR3; the remainder is reconstructed from the germline J gene. Trimming removed 7 bases from V and 4 bases from J; junction bases left unmatched: 18. Germline-derived CDR1 and CDR2 are DFQATT and SNEGSKA (reference sequence). The CDR3 consists of 17 residues.

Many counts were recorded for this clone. The CDR3 region is CATAISGSKADTQYF. Incomplete CDR3 DNA: TGTGCCACCGCGATAAGCGGGAGCAAGGCAGATACG. This rearrangement joins TRBV5-4 to TRBJ2-3, with 8 bases identical to TRBD2. The CDR3 end is not reached by the read, which stops 3 residues before it; the germline J gene fills it in. This CDR3 has 15 residues. The junction had 13 bases not matched to a gene; V was cut back by 9 bases and J by 4 bases. The germline V gene has CDR1 SGHNT and CDR2 YYREEE (reference sequence).

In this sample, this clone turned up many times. The CDR3 DNA, read in part, is TGTGCCAGCACCACTAGCGGGAATCGTCCCTACGAG. Its translation: CASTTSGNRPYE. The entire CDR3 protein is CASTTSGNRPYEQYF. The chain links TRBV7-2 to TRBJ2-7, with 10 bases fitting TRBD2. From the germline J gene comes the end of the CDR3, since the read stops 3 residues before it. The CDR3 loop spans 15 amino acids. With V trimmed by 7 bases and J by 2 bases, 8 bases remained unmatched. Germline lookup yields CDR1 SGHTA and CDR2 FQGNSA.

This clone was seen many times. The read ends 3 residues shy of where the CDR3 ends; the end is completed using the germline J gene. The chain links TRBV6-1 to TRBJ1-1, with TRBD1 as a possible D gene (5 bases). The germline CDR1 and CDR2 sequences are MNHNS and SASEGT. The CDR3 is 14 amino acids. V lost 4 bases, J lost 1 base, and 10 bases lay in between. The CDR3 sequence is CASSAGTWNTEAFF. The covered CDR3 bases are TGTGCCAGCAGTGCAGGGACTTGGAACACTGAA.

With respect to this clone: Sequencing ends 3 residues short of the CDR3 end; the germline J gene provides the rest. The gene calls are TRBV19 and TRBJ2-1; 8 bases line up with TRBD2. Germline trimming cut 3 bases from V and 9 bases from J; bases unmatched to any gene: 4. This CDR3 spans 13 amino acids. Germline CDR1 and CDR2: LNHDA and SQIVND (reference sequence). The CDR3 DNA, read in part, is TGTGCCAGTAGTATCGGGGGGGAGGTTGAG. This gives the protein CASSIGGEVE. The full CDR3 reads CASSIGGEVEQFF.

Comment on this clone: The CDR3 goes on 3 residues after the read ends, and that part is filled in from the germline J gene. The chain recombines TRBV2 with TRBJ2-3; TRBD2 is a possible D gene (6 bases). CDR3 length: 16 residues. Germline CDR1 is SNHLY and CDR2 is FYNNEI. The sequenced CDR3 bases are TGTGCCAGCAGTGAAATCGGTCTAGCGTTACGGGGGACG. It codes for CASSEIGLALRGT. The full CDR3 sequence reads CASSEIGLALRGTQYF.

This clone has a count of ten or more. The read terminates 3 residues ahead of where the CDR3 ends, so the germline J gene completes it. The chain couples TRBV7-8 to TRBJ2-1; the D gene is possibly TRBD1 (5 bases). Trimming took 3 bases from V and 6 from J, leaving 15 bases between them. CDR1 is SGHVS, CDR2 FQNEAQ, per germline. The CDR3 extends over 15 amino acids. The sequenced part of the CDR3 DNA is TGTGCCAGCAGCTTCAAGACAGCCCTATCCAATGAG. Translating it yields CASSFKTALSNE. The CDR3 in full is CASSFKTALSNEQFF.

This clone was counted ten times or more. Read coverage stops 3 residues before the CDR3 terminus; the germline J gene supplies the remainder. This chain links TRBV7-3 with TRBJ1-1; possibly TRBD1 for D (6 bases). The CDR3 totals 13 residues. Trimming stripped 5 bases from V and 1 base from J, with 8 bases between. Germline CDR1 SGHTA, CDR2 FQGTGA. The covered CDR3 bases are TGTGCCAGCAGCAGACAGGCGAACACTGAA. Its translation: CASSRQANTE. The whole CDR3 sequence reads CASSRQANTEAFF. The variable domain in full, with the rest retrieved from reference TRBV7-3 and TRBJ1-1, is GAGVSQTPSNKVTEKGKYVELRCDPISGHTALYWYRQSLGQGPEFLIYFQGTGAADDSGLPNDRFFAVRPEGSVSTLKIQRTERGDSAVYLCASSRQANTEAFFGQGTRLTVV.

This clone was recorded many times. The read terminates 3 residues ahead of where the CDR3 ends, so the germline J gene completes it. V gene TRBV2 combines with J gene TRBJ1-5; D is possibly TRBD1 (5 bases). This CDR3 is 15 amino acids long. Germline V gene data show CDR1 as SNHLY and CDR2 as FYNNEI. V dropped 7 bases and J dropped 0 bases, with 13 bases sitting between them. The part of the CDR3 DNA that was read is TGTGCCAGCATCCCCCAGGGAACTAGCAATCAGCCC. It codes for CASIPQGTSNQP. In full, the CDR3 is CASIPQGTSNQPQHF.

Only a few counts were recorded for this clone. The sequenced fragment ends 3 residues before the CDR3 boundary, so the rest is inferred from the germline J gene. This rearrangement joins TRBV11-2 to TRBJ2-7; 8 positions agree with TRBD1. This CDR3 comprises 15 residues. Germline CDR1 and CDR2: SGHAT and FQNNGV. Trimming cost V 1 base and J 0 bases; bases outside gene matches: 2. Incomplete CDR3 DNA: TGTGCCAGCAGCTTAGGACAGGGGCTCTCCTACGAG. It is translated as CASSLGQGLSYE. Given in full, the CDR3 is CASSLGQGLSYEQYF.

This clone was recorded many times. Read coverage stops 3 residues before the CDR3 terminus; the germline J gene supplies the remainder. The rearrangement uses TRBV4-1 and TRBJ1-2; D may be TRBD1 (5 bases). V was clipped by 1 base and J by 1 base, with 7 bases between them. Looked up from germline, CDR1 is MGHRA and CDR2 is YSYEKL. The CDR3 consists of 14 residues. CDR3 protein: CASSQAGSNYGYTF. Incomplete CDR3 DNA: TGCGCCAGCAGCCAAGCAGGGAGTAACTATGGC.

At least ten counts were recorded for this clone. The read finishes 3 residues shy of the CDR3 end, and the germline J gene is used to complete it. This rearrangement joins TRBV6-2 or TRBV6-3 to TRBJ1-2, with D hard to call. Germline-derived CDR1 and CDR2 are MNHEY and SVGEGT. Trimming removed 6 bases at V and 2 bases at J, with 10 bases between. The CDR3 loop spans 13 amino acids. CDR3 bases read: TGTGCCAGCAGGATCGGGTTGAACTATGGC. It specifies CASRIGLNYG. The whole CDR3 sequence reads CASRIGLNYGYTF.

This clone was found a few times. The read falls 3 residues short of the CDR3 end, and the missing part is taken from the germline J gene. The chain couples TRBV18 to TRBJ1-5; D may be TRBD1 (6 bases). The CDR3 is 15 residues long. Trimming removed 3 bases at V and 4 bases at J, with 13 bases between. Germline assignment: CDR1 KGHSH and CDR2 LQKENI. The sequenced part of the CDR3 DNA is TGTGCCAGCTCACCGGGGCAGGGGCCGAATCAGCCC. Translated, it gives CASSPGQGPNQP. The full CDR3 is CASSPGQGPNQPQHF.